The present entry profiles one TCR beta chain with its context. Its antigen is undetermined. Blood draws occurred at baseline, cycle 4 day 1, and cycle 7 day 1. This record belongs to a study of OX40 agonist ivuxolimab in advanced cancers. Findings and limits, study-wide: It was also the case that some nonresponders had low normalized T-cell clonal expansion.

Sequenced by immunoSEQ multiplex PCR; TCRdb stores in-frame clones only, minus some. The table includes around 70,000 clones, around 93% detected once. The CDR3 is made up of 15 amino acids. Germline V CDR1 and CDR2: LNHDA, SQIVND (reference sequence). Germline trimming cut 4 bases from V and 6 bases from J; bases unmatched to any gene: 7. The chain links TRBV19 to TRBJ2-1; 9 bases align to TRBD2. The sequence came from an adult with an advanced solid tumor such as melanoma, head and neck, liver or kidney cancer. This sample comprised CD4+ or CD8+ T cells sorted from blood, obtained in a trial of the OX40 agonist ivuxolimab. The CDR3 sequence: CASSTIAGEGNEQFF. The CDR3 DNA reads TGTGCCAGTAGTACCATAGCGGGGGAAGGCAATGAGCAGTTCTTC.